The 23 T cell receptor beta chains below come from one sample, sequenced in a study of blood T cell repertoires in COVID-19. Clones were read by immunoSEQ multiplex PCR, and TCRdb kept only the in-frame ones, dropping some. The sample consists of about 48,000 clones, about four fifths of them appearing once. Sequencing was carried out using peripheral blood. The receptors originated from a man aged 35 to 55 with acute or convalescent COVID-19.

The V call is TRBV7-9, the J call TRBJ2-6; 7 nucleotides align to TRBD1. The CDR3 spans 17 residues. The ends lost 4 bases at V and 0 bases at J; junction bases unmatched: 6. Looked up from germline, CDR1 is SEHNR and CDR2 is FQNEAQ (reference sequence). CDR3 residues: CASSSGTAISGANVLTF. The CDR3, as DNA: TGTGCCAGCAGCTCCGGGACAGCCATCTCTGGGGCCAACGTCCTGACTTTC.

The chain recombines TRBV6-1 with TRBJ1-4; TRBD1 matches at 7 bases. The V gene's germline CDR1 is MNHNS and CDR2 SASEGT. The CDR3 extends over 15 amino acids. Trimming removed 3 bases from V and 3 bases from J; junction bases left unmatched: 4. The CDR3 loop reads CASSETGTANEKLFF. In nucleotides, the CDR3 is TGTGCCAGCAGTGAGACAGGGACTGCTAATGAAAAACTGTTTTTT.

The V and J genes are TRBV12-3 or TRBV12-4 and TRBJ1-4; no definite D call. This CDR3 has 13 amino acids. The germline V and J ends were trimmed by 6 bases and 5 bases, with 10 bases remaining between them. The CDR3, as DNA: TGTGCCAGCAGCATCTTCAGGAATGAAAAACTGTTTTTT. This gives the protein CASSIFRNEKLFF.

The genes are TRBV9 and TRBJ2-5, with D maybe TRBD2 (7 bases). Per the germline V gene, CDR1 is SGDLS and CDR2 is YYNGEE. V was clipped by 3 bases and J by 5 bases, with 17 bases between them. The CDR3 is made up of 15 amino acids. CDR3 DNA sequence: TGTGCCAGCAGCGCAAGGGGAGGGGGAGCGGAGACCCAGTACTTC. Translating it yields CASSARGGGAETQYF.

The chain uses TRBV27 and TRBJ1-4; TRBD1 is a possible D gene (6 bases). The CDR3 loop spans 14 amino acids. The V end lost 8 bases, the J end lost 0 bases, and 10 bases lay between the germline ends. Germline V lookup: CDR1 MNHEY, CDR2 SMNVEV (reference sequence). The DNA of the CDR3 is TGTGCCAGCCGGACAGTTGCAACTAATGAAAAACTGTTTTTT. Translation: CASRTVATNEKLFF.

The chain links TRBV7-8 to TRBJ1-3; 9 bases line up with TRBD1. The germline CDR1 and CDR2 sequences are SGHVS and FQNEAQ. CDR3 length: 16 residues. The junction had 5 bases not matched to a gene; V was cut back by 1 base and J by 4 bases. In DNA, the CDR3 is TGTGCCAGCAGCTTAGTACAGGGGGCGCGGGGAAACACCATATATTTT. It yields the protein CASSLVQGARGNTIYF.

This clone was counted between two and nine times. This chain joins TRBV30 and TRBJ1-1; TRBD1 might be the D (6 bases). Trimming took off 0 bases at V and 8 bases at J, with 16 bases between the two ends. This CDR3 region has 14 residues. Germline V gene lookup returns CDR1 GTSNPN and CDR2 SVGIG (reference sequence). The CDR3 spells CAWSVMWRGTEAFF. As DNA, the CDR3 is TGTGCCTGGAGTGTCATGTGGCGGGGGACAGAAGCTTTCTTT. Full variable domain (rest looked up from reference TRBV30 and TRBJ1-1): SQTIHQWPATLVQPVGSPLSLECTVEGTSNPNLYWYRQAAGRGLQLLFYSVGIGQISSEVPQNLSASRPQDRQFILSSKKLLLSDSGFYLCAWSVMWRGTEAFFGQGTRLTVV.

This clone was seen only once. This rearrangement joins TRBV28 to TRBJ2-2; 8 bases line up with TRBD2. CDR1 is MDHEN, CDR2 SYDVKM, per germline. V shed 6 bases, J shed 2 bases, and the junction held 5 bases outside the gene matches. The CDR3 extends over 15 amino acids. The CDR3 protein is CASSPGGFNTGELFF. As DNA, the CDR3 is TGTGCCAGCAGCCCGGGAGGGTTTAACACCGGGGAGCTGTTTTTT.

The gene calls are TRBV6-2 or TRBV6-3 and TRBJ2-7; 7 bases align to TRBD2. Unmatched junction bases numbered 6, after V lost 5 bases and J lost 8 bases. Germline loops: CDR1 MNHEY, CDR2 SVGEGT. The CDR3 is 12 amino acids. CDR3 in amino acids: CASSPGRVQQYF. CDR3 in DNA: TGTGCCAGCAGTCCGGGGAGGGTGCAGCAGTACTTC.

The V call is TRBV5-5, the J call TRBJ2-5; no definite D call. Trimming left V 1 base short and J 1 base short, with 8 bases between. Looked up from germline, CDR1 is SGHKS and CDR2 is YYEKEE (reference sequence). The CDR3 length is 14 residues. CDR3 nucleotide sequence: TGTGCCAGCAGCTTGTTAGCAGTCCAAGAGACCCAGTACTTC. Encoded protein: CASSLLAVQETQYF.

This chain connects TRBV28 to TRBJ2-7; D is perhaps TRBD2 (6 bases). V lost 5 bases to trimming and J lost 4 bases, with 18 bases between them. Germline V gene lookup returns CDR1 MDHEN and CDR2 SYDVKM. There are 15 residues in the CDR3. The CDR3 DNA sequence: TGTGCCAGCAGTAGCCTAACGGGGGTGGAGTACGAGCAGTACTTC. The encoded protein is CASSSLTGVEYEQYF. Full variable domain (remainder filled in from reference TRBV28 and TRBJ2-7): DVKVTQSSRYLVKRTGEKVFLECVQDMDHENMFWYRQDPGLGLRLIYFSYDVKMKEKGDIPEGYSVSREKKERFSLILESASTNQTSMYLCASSSLTGVEYEQYFGPGTRLTVT.

The CDR3 reads CASSFGGTGGYEQYF. The CDR3 DNA follows: TGTGCCAGCAGTTTTGGGGGGACAGGGGGCTACGAGCAGTACTTC. The chain links TRBV28 to TRBJ2-7; 11 bases are shared with TRBD1. Germline V gene lookup returns CDR1 MDHEN and CDR2 SYDVKM. The CDR3 contains 15 residues. Trimming cost V 3 bases and J 3 bases; bases outside gene matches: 4.

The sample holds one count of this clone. CDR3 protein: CAISFIQGGHEQYF. CDR3 in DNA: TGTGCCATCAGCTTTATACAGGGTGGACACGAGCAGTACTTC. The genes are TRBV10-3 and TRBJ2-7; a weak D match, TRBD1 (6 bases). Germline V gene lookup returns CDR1 ENHRY and CDR2 SYGVKD. CDR3 length equals 14 residues. V was pared by 6 bases and J by 5 bases, with 17 bases between.

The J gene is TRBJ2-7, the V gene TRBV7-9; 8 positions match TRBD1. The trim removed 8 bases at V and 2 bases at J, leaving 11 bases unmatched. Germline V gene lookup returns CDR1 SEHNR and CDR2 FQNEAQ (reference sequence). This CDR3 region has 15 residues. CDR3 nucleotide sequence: TGTGCCAGCCTTCCCTTCCGGGACAGGCCCTACGAGCAGTACTTC. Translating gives CASLPFRDRPYEQYF.

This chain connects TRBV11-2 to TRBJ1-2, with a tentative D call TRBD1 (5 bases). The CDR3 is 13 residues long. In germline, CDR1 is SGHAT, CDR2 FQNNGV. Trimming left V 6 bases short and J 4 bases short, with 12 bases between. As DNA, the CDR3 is TGTGCCAGCAGTCCGGGGGGTTCCTATGGCTACACCTTC. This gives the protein CASSPGGSYGYTF.

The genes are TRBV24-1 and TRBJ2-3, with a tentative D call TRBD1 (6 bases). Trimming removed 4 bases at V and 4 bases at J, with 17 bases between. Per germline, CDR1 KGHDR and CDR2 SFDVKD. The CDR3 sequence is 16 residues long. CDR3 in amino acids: CATSENRAGGADTQYF. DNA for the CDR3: TGTGCCACCAGTGAGAACAGGGCCGGAGGAGCAGATACGCAGTATTTT.

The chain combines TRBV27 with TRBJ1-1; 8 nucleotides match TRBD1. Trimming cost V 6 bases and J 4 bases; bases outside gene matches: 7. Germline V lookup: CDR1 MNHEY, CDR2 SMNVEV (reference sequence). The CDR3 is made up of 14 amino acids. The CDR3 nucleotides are TGTGCCAGCAGATTTGGACAGGGTAGCACTGAAGCTTTCTTT. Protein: CASRFGQGSTEAFF.

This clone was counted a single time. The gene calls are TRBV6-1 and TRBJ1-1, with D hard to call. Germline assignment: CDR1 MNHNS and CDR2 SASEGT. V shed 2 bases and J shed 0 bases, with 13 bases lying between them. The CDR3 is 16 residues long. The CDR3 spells CASSEWKGGLNTEAFF. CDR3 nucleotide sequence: TGTGCCAGCAGTGAATGGAAGGGAGGATTGAACACTGAAGCTTTCTTT.

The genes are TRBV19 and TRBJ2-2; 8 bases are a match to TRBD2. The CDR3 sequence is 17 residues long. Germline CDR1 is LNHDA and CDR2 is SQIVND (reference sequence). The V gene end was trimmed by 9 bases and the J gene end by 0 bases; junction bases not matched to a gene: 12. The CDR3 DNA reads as TGTGCCAGCTCCCAAGGGGTAGCGGGAACGAACACCGGGGAGCTGTTTTTT. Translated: CASSQGVAGTNTGELFF.

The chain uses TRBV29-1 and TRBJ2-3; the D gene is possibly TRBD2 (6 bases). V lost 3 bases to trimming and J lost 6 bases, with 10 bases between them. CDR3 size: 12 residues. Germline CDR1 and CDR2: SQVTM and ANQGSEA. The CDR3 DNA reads TGCAGCGTTGATCGGCGGGGCGATACGCAGTATTTT. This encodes CSVDRRGDTQYF.

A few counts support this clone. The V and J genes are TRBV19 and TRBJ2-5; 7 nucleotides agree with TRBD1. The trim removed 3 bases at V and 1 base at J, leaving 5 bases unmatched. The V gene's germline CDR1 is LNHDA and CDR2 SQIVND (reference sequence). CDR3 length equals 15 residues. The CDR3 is CASSMWDSTQETQYF. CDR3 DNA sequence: TGTGCCAGTAGTATGTGGGACAGTACCCAAGAGACCCAGTACTTC.

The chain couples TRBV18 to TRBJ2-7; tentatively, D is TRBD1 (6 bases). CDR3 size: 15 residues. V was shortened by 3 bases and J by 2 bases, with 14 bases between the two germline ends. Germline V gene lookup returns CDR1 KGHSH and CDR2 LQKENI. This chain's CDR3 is CASSPSGTPTYEQYF. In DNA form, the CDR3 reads TGTGCCAGCTCACCTTCCGGGACACCTACCTACGAGCAGTACTTC.

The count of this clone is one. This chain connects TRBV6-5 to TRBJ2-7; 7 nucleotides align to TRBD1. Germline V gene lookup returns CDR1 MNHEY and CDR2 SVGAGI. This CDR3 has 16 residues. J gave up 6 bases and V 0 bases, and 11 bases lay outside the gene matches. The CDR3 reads CASSYSRIGGSGEQYF. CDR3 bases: TGTGCCAGCAGTTACTCGAGAATAGGGGGCTCGGGCGAGCAGTACTTC.